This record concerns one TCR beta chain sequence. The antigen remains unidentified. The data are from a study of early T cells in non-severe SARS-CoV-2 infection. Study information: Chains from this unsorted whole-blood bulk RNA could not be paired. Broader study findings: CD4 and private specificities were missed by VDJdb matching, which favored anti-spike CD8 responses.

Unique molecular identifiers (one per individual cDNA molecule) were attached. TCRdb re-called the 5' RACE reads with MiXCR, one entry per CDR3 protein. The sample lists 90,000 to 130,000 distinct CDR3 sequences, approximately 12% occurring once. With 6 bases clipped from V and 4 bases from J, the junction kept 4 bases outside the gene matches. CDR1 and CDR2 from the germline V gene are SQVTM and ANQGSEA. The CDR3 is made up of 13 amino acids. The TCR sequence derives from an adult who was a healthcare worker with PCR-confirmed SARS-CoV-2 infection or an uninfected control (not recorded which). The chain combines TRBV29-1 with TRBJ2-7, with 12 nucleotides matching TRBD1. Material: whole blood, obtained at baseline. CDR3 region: CSVRDRGPYEQYF. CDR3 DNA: TGCAGCGTCAGGGACAGGGGGCCGTACGAGCAGTACTTC.